These 8 T cell receptor beta chains were sequenced from one sample in a study of blood T cell repertoires in COVID-19. The method was immunoSEQ multiplex PCR; TCRdb's version includes in-frame clones alone and lacks a portion of them. The sample includes about 250,000 clones, approximately 86% of them seen just once. Sequencing used peripheral blood. The receptors come from a man aged 80 or over with acute or convalescent COVID-19.

The chain uses TRBV6-6 and TRBJ1-1; D is perhaps TRBD1 (5 bases). The V end lost 5 bases, the J end lost 0 bases, and 16 bases lay between the germline ends. Germline V gene data show CDR1 as MNHNY and CDR2 as SVGAGI (reference sequence). CDR3 length: 16 residues. The CDR3 sequence: CASSPPNRLMNTEAFF. In DNA, the CDR3 is TGTGCCAGCAGTCCGCCCAACAGGTTGATGAACACTGAAGCTTTCTTT.

This clone was seen just once. This chain joins TRBV7-9 and TRBJ2-7; D possibly corresponds to TRBD1 (5 bases). CDR3 length: 14 amino acids. V lost 1 base and J 5 bases, leaving 12 bases between the germline ends. Germline assignment: CDR1 SEHNR and CDR2 FQNEAQ (reference sequence). The CDR3, as DNA: TGTGCCAGCAGCTTAGTTCAGGGTACCGACGAGCAGTACTTC. Its protein is CASSLVQGTDEQYF.

This rearrangement joins TRBV29-1 to TRBJ2-1, with no clear D. Germline CDR1 and CDR2: SQVTM and ANQGSEA. V gave up 3 bases and J gave up 1 base, with 7 bases separating them. The CDR3 loop spans 13 amino acids. For the CDR3, the DNA is TGCAGCGTTGACTTGACTTCCTACAATGAGCAGTTCTTC. Protein sequence: CSVDLTSYNEQFF.

The chain employs TRBV19 and TRBJ1-1; possible D gene TRBD1, 6 bases. Trimming pared 7 bases from V and 4 bases from J, leaving 10 bases between. Germline V gene lookup returns CDR1 LNHDA and CDR2 SQIVND (reference sequence). There are 12 residues in the CDR3. The CDR3 DNA is TGTGCCAGTATTCAGGGGAGCACTGAAGCTTTCTTT. This codes for CASIQGSTEAFF. Supplemented by reference TRBV19 and TRBJ1-1, the full variable domain reads DGGITQSPKYLFRKEGQNVTLSCEQNLNHDAMYWYRQDPGQGLRLIYYSQIVNDFQKGDIAEGYSVSREKKESFPLTVTSAQKNPTAFYLCASIQGSTEAFFGQGTRLTVV.

DNA for the CDR3: TGCGCCAGCAGCTTGGACAGGTGGAATGAAAAACTGTTTTTT. It codes for CASSLDRWNEKLFF. The rearrangement links TRBV5-1 to TRBJ1-4; D might be TRBD1 (5 bases). Trimming left V 0 bases short and J 5 bases short, with 8 bases between. From germline, CDR1 is SGHRS and CDR2 YFSETQ. There are 14 residues in the CDR3. Together with reference TRBV5-1 and TRBJ1-4, the CDR3 gives the full variable domain: KAGVTQTPRYLIKTRGQQVTLSCSPISGHRSVSWYQQTPGQGLQFLFEYFSETQRNKGNFPGRFSGRQFSNSRSEMNVSTLELGDSALYLCASSLDRWNEKLFFGSGTQLSVL.

The gene calls are TRBV27 and TRBJ1-5, with D perhaps TRBD1 (6 bases). This CDR3 is built from 14 residues. Germline CDR1 and CDR2: MNHEY and SMNVEV (reference sequence). Trimming left V 3 bases short and J 7 bases short, with 13 bases between. This CDR3 is CASSFLGADQPQHF. The CDR3, as DNA: TGTGCCAGCAGTTTTTTGGGGGCGGACCAGCCCCAGCATTTT.

The rearrangement links TRBV6-2 or TRBV6-3 to TRBJ1-5, with D unclear. Germline CDR1 reads MNHEY; CDR2 reads SVGEGT. Trimming took 3 bases from V and 4 from J, leaving 16 bases between them. The CDR3 consists of 16 residues. CDR3: CASSYKRWDSNQPQHF. The CDR3 nucleotides read TGTGCCAGCAGTTATAAGCGGTGGGATTCGAATCAGCCCCAGCATTTT.

The CDR3 here is CASSYAQNTEAFF. The CDR3 coding sequence is TGTGCCAGCAGTTACGCACAGAACACTGAAGCTTTCTTT. This rearrangement joins TRBV6-2 or TRBV6-3 to TRBJ1-1, with unresolved D. This CDR3 comprises 13 residues. CDR1 is MNHEY, CDR2 SVGEGT, per germline. The ends were cut back, 2 bases at V and 1 base at J, with 5 bases in the middle.